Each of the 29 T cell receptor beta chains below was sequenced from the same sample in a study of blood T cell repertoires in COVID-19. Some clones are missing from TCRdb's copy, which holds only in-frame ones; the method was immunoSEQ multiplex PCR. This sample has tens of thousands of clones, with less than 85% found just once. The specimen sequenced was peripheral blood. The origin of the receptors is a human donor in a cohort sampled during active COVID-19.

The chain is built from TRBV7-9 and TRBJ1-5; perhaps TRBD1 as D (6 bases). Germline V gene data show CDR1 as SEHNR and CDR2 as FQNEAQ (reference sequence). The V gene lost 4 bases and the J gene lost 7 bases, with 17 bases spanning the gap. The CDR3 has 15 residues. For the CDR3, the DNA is TGTGCCAGCAGCTGGTACAGGGAATTGGGGCAGCCCCAGCATTTT. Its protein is CASSWYRELGQPQHF. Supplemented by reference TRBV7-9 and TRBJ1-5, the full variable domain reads DTGVSQNPRHKITKRGQNVTFRCDPISEHNRLYWYRQTLGQGPEFLTYFQNEAQLEKSRLLSDRFSAERPKGSFSTLEIQRTEQGDSAMYLCASSWYRELGQPQHFGDGTRLSIL.

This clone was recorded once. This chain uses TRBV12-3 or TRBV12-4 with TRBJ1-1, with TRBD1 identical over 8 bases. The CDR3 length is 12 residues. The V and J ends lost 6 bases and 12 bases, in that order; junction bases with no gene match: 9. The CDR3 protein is CASSLGQGLTFF. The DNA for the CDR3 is TGTGCCAGCAGCCTAGGACAGGGTTTGACTTTCTTT.

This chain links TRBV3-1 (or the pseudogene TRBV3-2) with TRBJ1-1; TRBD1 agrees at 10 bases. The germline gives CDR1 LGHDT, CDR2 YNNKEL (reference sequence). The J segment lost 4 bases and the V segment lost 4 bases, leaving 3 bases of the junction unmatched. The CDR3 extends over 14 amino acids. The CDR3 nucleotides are TGTGCCAGCAGCCGCCGGGACAGGGGCACTGAAGCTTTCTTT. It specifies CASSRRDRGTEAFF.

CDR3 DNA sequence: TGTGCCAGCAGCTTGGGGGGGATGTACCAAGAGACCCAGTACTTC. Translation: CASSLGGMYQETQYF. J is TRBJ2-5 and V is TRBV7-3; TRBD2 matches at 7 bases. CDR3 length equals 15 residues. Germline values: CDR1 SGHTA, CDR2 FQGTGA. V lost 3 bases, J lost 0 bases, and 4 bases stayed unmatched.

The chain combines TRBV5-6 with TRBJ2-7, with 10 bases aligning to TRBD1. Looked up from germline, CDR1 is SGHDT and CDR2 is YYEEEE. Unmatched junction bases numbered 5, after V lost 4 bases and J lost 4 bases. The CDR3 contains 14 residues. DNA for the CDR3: TGTGCCAGCAGCCCCCGGACAGGGGGTTACGAGCAGTACTTC. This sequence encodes CASSPRTGGYEQYF.

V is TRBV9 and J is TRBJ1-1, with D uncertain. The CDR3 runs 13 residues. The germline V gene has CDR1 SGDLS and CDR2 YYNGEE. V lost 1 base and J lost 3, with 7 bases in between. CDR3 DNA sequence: TGTGCCAGCAGCGTAAGCATGGACACTGAAGCTTTCTTT. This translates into CASSVSMDTEAFF.

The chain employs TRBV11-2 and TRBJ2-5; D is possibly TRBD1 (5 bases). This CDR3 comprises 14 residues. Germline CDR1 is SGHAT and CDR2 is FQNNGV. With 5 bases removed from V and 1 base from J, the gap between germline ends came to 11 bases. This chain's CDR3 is CASSEPQGQETQYF. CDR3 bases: TGTGCCAGCAGCGAACCCCAGGGCCAAGAGACCCAGTACTTC.

The CDR3 loop is CASSAPQTYEQYF. In nucleotides, the CDR3 is TGTGCCAGCAGTGCTCCCCAGACCTACGAGCAGTACTTC. The chain joins TRBV28 to TRBJ2-7; no firm D call. In germline, CDR1 is MDHEN, CDR2 SYDVKM. Trimming took off 5 bases at V and 2 bases at J, with 10 bases between the two ends. The CDR3 runs to 13 residues.

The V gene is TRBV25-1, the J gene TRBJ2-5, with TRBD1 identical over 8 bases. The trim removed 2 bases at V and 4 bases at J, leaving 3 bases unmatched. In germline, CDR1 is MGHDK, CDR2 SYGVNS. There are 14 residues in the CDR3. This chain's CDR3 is CASSETGGSETQYF. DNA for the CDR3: TGTGCCAGCAGTGAAACAGGGGGATCAGAGACCCAGTACTTC.

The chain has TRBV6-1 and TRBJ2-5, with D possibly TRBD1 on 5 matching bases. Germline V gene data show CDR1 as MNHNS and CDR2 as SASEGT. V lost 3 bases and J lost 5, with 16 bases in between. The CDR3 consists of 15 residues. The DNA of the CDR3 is TGTGCCAGCAGTGAGGAAGGGGCCGGTAGGGAGACCCAGTACTTC. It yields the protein CASSEEGAGRETQYF.

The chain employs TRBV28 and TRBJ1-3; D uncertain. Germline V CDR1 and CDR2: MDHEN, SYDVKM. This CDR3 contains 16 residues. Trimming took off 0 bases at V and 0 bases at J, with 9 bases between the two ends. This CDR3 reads CASSLWRADSGNTIYF. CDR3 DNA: TGTGCCAGCAGTTTATGGAGGGCCGACTCTGGAAACACCATATATTTT.

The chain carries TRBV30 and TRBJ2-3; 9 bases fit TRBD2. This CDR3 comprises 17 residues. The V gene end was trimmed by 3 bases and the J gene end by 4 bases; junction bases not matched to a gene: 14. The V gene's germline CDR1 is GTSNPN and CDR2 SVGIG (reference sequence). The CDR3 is CAWSPSRRGRAADTQYF. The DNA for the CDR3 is TGTGCCTGGAGCCCTTCTCGACGCGGGAGGGCCGCAGATACGCAGTATTTT. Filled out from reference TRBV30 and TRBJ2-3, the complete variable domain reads SQTIHQWPATLVQPVGSPLSLECTVEGTSNPNLYWYRQAAGRGLQLLFYSVGIGQISSEVPQNLSASRPQDRQFILSSKKLLLSDSGFYLCAWSPSRRGRAADTQYFGPGTRLTVL.

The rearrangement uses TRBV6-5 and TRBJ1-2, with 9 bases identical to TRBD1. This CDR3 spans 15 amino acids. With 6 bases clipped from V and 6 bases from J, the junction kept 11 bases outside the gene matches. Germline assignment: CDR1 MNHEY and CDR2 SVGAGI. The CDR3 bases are TGTGCCAGCAGCTTTACCACAGGGGGCGCGAATGGCTACACCTTC. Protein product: CASSFTTGGANGYTF.

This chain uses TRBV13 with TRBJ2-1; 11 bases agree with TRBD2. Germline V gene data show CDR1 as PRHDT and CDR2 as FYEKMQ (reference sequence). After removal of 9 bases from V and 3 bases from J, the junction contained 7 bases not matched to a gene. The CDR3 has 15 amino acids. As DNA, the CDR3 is TGTGCCAGTCGTCATAGCGGGAGGGACTACAATGAGCAGTTCTTC. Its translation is CASRHSGRDYNEQFF.

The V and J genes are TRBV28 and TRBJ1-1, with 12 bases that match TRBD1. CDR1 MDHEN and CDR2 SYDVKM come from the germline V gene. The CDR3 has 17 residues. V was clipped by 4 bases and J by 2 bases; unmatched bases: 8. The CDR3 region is CASSSPGQGAKNTEAFF. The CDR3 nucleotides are TGTGCCAGCAGTTCTCCGGGACAGGGGGCCAAAAACACTGAAGCTTTCTTT.

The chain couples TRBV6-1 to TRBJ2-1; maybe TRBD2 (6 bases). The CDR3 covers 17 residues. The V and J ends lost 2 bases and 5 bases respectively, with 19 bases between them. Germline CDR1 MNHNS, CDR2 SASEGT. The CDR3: CASSEIPSGRFDNEQFF. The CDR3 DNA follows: TGTGCCAGCAGTGAAATCCCCTCCGGGAGATTTGACAATGAGCAGTTCTTC.

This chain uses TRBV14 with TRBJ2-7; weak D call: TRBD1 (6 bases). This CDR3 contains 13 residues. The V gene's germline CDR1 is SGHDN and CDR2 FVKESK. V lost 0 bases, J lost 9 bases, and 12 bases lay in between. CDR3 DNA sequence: TGTGCCAGCAGCCAAGAGAGGGACACGGGGCAGTACTTC. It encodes CASSQERDTGQYF.

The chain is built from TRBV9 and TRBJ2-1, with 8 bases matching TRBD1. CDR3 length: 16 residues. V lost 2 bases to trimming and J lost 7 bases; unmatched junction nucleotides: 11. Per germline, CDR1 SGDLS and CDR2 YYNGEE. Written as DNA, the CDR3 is TGTGCCAGCAGCGTCCTTGGACAGGGAAGGTTGAATGAGCAGTTCTTC. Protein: CASSVLGQGRLNEQFF. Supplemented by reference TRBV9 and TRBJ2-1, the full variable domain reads DSGVTQTPKHLITATGQRVTLRCSPRSGDLSVYWYQQSLDQGLQFLIQYYNGEERAKGNILERFSAQQFPDLHSELNLSSLELGDSALYFCASSVLGQGRLNEQFFGPGTRLTVL.

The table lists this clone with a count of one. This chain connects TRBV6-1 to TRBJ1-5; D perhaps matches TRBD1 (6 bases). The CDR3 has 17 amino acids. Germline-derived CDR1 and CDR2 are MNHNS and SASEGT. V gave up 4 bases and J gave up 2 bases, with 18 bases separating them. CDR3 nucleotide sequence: TGTGCCAGCAGTGGCTATTCCAGGGGAGGGGGCAATCAGCCCCAGCATTTT. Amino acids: CASSGYSRGGGNQPQHF.

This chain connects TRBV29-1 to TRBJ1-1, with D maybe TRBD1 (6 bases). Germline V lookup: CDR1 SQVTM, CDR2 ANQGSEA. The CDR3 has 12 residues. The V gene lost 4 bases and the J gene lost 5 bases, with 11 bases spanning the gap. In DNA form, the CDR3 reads TGCAGCGTTGGACAGGTTAGAACTGAAGCTTTCTTT. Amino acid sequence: CSVGQVRTEAFF.

Here the CDR3 DNA reads TGTGCCAGCAGCGTTGGGGTCCGGGGGGGCTCTCACACCGGGGAGCTGTTTTTT. This codes for CASSVGVRGGSHTGELFF. This sequence joins TRBV9 and TRBJ2-2, with TRBD2 matching over 8 bases. The germline CDR1 and CDR2 sequences are SGDLS and YYNGEE. This CDR3 is 18 amino acids long. The V segment lost 2 bases and the J segment 3 bases; nucleotides outside the gene matches: 12.

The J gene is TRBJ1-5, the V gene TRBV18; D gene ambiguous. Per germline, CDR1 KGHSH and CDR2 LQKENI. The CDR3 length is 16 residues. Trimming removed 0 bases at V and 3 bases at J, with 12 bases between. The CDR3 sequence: CASSPPEGGNNQPQHF. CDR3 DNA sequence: TGTGCCAGCTCACCACCGGAGGGAGGAAACAATCAGCCCCAGCATTTT.

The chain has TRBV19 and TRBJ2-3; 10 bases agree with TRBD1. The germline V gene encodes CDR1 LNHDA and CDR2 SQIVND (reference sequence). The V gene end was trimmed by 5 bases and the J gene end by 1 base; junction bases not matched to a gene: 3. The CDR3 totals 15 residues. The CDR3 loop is CASSSDRGGTDTQYF. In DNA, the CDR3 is TGTGCCAGTAGTTCGGACAGGGGGGGCACAGATACGCAGTATTTT.

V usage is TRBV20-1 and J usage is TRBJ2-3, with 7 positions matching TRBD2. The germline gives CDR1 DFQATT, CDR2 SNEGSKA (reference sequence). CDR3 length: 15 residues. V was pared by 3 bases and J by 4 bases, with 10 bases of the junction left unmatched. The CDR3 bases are TGCAGTGCTAGTTGGGATGCGGGAGCGTCAGATACGCAGTATTTT. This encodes CSASWDAGASDTQYF.

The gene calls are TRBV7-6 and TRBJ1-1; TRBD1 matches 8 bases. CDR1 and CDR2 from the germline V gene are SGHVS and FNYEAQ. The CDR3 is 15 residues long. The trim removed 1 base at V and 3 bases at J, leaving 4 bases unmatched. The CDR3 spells CASSLEDRVDTEAFF. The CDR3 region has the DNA TGTGCCAGCAGCTTAGAGGACAGGGTAGACACTGAAGCTTTCTTT.

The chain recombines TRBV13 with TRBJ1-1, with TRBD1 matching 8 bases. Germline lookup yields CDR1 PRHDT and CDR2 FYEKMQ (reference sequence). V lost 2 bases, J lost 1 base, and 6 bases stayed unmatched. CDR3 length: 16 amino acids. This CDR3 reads CASSLFRGQANTEAFF. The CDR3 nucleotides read TGTGCCAGCAGCTTATTCAGGGGGCAGGCGAACACTGAAGCTTTCTTT.

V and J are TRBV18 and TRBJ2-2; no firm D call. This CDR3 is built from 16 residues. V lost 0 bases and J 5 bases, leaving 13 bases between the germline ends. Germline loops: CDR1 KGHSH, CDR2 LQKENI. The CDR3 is CASSPPHLATTGELFF. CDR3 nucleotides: TGTGCCAGCTCACCACCCCACCTCGCAACTACCGGGGAGCTGTTTTTT.

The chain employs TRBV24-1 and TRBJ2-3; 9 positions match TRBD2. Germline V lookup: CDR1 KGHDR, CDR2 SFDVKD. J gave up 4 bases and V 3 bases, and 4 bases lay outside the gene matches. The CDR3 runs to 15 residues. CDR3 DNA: TGTGCCACCAGTGATATGCGGGGGGGCTCAGATACGCAGTATTTT. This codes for CATSDMRGGSDTQYF.

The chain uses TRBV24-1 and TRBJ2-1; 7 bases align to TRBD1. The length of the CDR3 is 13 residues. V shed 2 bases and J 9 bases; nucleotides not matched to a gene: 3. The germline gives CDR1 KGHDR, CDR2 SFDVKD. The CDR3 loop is CATSDYGQVEQFF. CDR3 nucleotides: TGTGCCACCAGTGATTACGGACAGGTTGAGCAGTTCTTC.